This T cell receptor beta chain was sequenced during a study of T cell responses to AZD1222 COVID-19 vaccine. Produced via immunoSEQ multiplex PCR; TCRdb's table is partial and in-frame only. This sample has 150,000 or so clones, with 90% to 95% found just once. The CDR3 has 14 amino acids. V was shortened by 6 bases and J by 4 bases, with 15 bases between the two germline ends. CDR1 is MNHEY, CDR2 SMNVEV, per germline (reference sequence). The source material was peripheral blood, sampled on day 0 of AZD1222 vaccination. J is TRBJ1-1 and V is TRBV27; D gene uncertain. This clonotype originated in an adult in good health. CDR3 region: CASRLNVGGTEAFF. CDR3 nucleotide sequence: TGTGCCAGCAGGCTAAATGTCGGTGGCACTGAAGCTTTCTTT.